These 12 T cell receptor beta chains came from one sample sequenced in a study of cytomegalovirus exposure and HLA in healthy donors. The PCR ran on 60 Vbeta and 13 Jbeta primers. Using immunoSEQ multiplex PCR, the repertoire was profiled, and TCRdb retains in-frame clones only, with some absent. The table has about 100,000 clones, 70% to 80% seen once. The sample consisted of PBMCs. The receptors were gathered from a woman aged 60 to 75 in good health and CMV-seropositive.

The table lists this clone with a count of one. The gene calls are TRBV19 and TRBJ1-4, with D perhaps matching TRBD1 (5 bases). Germline V gives CDR1 LNHDA, CDR2 SQIVND (reference sequence). This CDR3 spans 14 amino acids. The V gene lost 6 bases and the J gene lost 4 bases, with 12 bases spanning the gap. CDR3 region: CASREGLFNEKLFF. Written as DNA, the CDR3 is TGTGCCAGTAGAGAGGGACTGTTTAATGAAAAACTGTTTTTT.

V is TRBV5-1 and J is TRBJ2-5, with TRBD2 matching over 11 bases. The tail of the sequence fits TRBJ2-7 better, so the J call may be wrong. Germline CDR1 reads SGHRS; CDR2 reads YFSETQ. The CDR3 totals 14 residues. The CDR3 here is CASSLTSGSYEQYF. CDR3 DNA sequence: TGCGCCAGCAGCTTGACTAGCGGGAGCTACGAGCAGTACTTC.

The rearrangement uses TRBV9 and TRBJ2-7; 14 bases fit TRBD2. Germline V gene data show CDR1 as SGDLS and CDR2 as YYNGEE. The CDR3 runs 16 residues. Trimming cost V 3 bases and J 1 base; bases outside gene matches: 3. The CDR3 spells CASSETSGRASYEQYF. Written as DNA, the CDR3 is TGTGCCAGCAGCGAGACTAGCGGGAGGGCATCCTACGAGCAGTACTTC.

V gene TRBV19 combines with J gene TRBJ1-5, with a tentative D call TRBD1 (6 bases). The CDR3 totals 15 residues. The germline V gene has CDR1 LNHDA and CDR2 SQIVND (reference sequence). V dropped 1 base and J dropped 7 bases, with 14 bases sitting between them. The CDR3 coding sequence is TGTGCCAGTAGTATAGGTCTACAGGGCCTCCAGCCCCAGCATTTT. Its protein is CASSIGLQGLQPQHF.

This chain links TRBV9 with TRBJ2-2; 12 nucleotides match TRBD2. Germline trimming cut 0 bases from V and 3 bases from J; bases unmatched to any gene: 9. Germline CDR1 SGDLS, CDR2 YYNGEE. The CDR3 covers 19 residues. The CDR3 bases are TGTGCCAGCAGCGTAGGCTCGCTAGCGGGAGGGTGGGACACCGGGGAGCTGTTTTTT. Its translation: CASSVGSLAGGWDTGELFF.

The chain uses TRBV4-1 and TRBJ1-4; 7 nucleotides align to TRBD1. CDR1 MGHRA and CDR2 YSYEKL come from the germline V gene. CDR3 length: 15 residues. With V trimmed by 4 bases and J by 4 bases, 6 bases remained unmatched. The CDR3 DNA reads TGCGCCAGCAGCCGATCCGGGACAGATAATGAAAAACTGTTTTTT. It codes for CASSRSGTDNEKLFF.

This clone is a singleton in its sample. Other DNA sequences from this sample encode an identical CDR3 as well. The V call is TRBV2, the J call TRBJ2-7; D perhaps matches TRBD2 (5 bases). This CDR3 is built from 11 residues. Germline CDR1 is SNHLY and CDR2 is FYNNEI. Trimming stripped 10 bases from V and 0 bases from J, with 7 bases between. The CDR3: CATGLSYEQYF. CDR3 bases: TGTGCCACAGGACTCTCCTACGAGCAGTACTTC.

V gene TRBV9 combines with J gene TRBJ1-1, with D perhaps TRBD1 (5 bases). V was pared by 5 bases and J by 1 base, with 9 bases between. This CDR3 has 13 residues. Germline CDR1 and CDR2: SGDLS and YYNGEE. CDR3 loop: CASRATENTEAFF. Written as DNA, the CDR3 is TGTGCCAGCAGGGCGACAGAGAACACTGAAGCTTTCTTT.

The chain employs TRBV7-3 and TRBJ2-1; 7 bases line up with TRBD2. Trimming took 1 base from V and 7 from J; bases not matched to a gene: 4. Germline V lookup: CDR1 SGHTA, CDR2 FQGTGA. The CDR3 has 14 amino acids. DNA of the CDR3: TGTGCCAGCAGCTTAAAGGGAGGGATTAATGAGCAGTTCTTC. Translated, it gives CASSLKGGINEQFF.

This sequence joins TRBV30 and TRBJ1-4; D unclear. Germline CDR1 is GTSNPN and CDR2 is SVGIG (reference sequence). The length of the CDR3 is 13 residues. V lost 4 bases and J lost 8, with 14 bases in between. The CDR3 reads CAWKLSRAEKLFF. DNA of the CDR3: TGTGCCTGGAAGCTGTCGAGGGCAGAAAAACTGTTTTTT.

The gene calls are TRBV15 and TRBJ2-3, with D perhaps TRBD2 (6 bases). Germline V gives CDR1 LNHNV, CDR2 YYDKDF (reference sequence). With 5 bases removed from V and 1 base from J, the gap between germline ends came to 10 bases. The CDR3 covers 14 residues. This chain's CDR3 is CATSGGARTDTQYF. CDR3 DNA sequence: TGTGCCACCAGCGGAGGGGCCCGCACAGATACGCAGTATTTT. The full variable domain, completed using reference TRBV15 and TRBJ2-3, is DAMVIQNPRYQVTQFGKPVTLSCSQTLNHNVMYWYQQKSSQAPKLLFHYYDKDFNNEADTPDNFQSRRPNTSFCFLDIRSPGLGDTAMYLCATSGGARTDTQYFGPGTRLTVL.

The V and J genes are TRBV27 and TRBJ1-2; 8 bases match TRBD1. From germline, CDR1 is MNHEY and CDR2 SMNVEV (reference sequence). The CDR3 consists of 14 residues. J gave up 4 bases and V 4 bases, and 5 bases lay outside the gene matches. CDR3 sequence reads: CASSSDRVGYGYTF. CDR3 nucleotide sequence: TGTGCCAGCAGTTCGGACAGGGTGGGCTATGGCTACACCTTC.